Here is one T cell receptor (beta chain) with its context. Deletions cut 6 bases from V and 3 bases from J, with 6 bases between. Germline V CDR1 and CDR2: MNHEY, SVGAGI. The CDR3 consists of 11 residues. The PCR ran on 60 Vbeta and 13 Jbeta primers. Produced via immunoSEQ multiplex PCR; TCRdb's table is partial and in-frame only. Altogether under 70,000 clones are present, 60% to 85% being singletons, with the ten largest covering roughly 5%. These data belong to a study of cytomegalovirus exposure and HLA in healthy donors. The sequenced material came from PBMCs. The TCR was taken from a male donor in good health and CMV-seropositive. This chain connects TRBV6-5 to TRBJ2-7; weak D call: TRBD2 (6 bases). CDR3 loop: CASREGYEQYF. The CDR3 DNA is TGTGCCAGCAGGGAGGGCTACGAGCAGTACTTC.